The T cell receptor (beta chain) under discussion was sequenced for a study of T cell responses to AZD1222 COVID-19 vaccine. General study findings and limits: Increased Spike-specific TCR breadth and depth were observed after two AZD1222 doses. Within unmutated variant regions lay the reported targets of nearly half of spike-specific TCRs. Sampled repertoires all dated from after the peak T cell response. Clonal diversity was possibly underestimated; the donors were predominantly white British and more often female.

CDR1 and CDR2 from the germline V gene are LNHDA and SQIVND (reference sequence). The CDR3 has 18 amino acids. V gave up 4 bases and J gave up 2 bases; unmatched junction bases: 14. The method was immunoSEQ multiplex PCR; TCRdb's version includes in-frame clones alone and lacks a portion of them. Counted here are about 170,000 clones, approximately 90% occurring once; the ten biggest clones make up 2% to 3%. Details on this clone: The antigen is undetermined.

This sample comprised peripheral blood, obtained on day 0 of AZD1222 vaccination. This chain uses TRBV19 with TRBJ1-5, with 7 bases lining up with TRBD1. This receptor was identified in an adult in good health. The CDR3 sequence: CASSKGRGSVIGNQPQHF. The CDR3 nucleotides read TGTGCCAGTAGTAAGGGCAGGGGGTCCGTTATTGGCAATCAGCCCCAGCATTTT.